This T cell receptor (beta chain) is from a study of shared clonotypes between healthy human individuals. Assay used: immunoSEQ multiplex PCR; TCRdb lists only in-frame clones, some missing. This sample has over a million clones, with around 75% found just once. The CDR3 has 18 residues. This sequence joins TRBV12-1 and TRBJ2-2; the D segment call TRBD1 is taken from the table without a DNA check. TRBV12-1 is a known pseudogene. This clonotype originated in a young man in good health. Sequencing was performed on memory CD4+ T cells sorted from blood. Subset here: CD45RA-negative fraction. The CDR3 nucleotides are TGTGCCACCGAAAGACAGGCCAGAAACAAAATTAACACCGGGGAGCTGTTTTTT. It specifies CATERQARNKINTGELFF.